The rows below give T cell receptor beta chains drawn from one sample of a study of Ad26.COV2.S vaccination and SARS-CoV-2 variants. Repertoires were generated with immunoSEQ multiplex PCR, while TCRdb's copy carries only in-frame clones and drops some. The sample lists hundreds of thousands of clones; around 90% were seen once. The sample was peripheral blood, taken in a trial of Ad26.COV2.S vaccine versus placebo. These receptors all stem from a person aged 18-65 years who received the Ad26.COV2.S COVID-19 vaccine or a placebo. Each CDR3 is given with its conserved first and last residue. A D gene is named only where the DNA matches it firmly. The size entry is marked missing in some rows and otherwise reads once, few, many or a size class.

v_call: TRBV6-6
j_call: TRBJ1-5
d_call: -
clone_size: -
cdr3_aa: CASSLVTSNQPQHF
cdr3_nt: TGTGCCAGCAGCCTGGTGACGAGCAATCAGCCCCAGCATTTT

v_call: TRBV5-1
j_call: TRBJ1-1
d_call: -
clone_size: -
cdr3_aa: CASSLGQETEAFF
cdr3_nt: TGCGCCAGCAGCTTGGGTCAGGAGACTGAAGCTTTCTTT

v_call: TRBV21-1
j_call: TRBJ2-7
d_call: -
clone_size: -
cdr3_aa: CASSKVGRGCTYEQYF
cdr3_nt: TGTGCCAGCAGCAAAGTAGGGAGGGGATGTACCTACGAGCAGTACTTC

v_call: TRBV4-1
j_call: TRBJ1-4
d_call: -
clone_size: once
cdr3_aa: CASSQEGEKLFF
cdr3_nt: TGCGCCAGCAGCCAAGAAGGTGAAAAACTGTTTTTT

v_call: TRBV7-8
j_call: TRBJ2-1
d_call: TRBD2
clone_size: -
cdr3_aa: CASSLAQASGYNEQFF
cdr3_nt: TGTGCCAGCAGCTTAGCGCAGGCTAGCGGGTACAATGAGCAGTTCTTC

v_call: TRBV6-5
j_call: TRBJ1-6
d_call: -
clone_size: -
cdr3_aa: CASSRDLLNNSPLHF
cdr3_nt: TGTGCCAGCAGTAGAGATCTCCTGAATAATTCACCCCTCCACTTT

v_call: TRBV7-8
j_call: TRBJ1-5
d_call: TRBD1
clone_size: -
cdr3_aa: CASSLVGAGTVYQPQHF
cdr3_nt: TGTGCCAGCAGCTTAGTAGGCGCCGGGACAGTATATCAGCCCCAGCATTTT

v_call: TRBV5-5
j_call: TRBJ1-4
d_call: -
clone_size: -
cdr3_aa: CASSPMGRNEKLFF
cdr3_nt: TGTGCCAGCAGCCCTATGGGCAGAAATGAAAAACTGTTTTTT

v_call: TRBV15
j_call: TRBJ1-6
d_call: TRBD1
clone_size: -
cdr3_aa: CATSRPNRDRASPLHF
cdr3_nt: TGTGCCACCAGCAGACCAAACCGGGACAGGGCCTCACCCCTCCACTTT

v_call: TRBV10-1
j_call: TRBJ2-2
d_call: -
clone_size: -
cdr3_aa: CASSEVGYENTGELFF
cdr3_nt: TGCGCCAGCAGTGAAGTGGGCTACGAGAACACCGGGGAGCTGTTTTTT

v_call: TRBV7-9
j_call: TRBJ2-7
d_call: -
clone_size: -
cdr3_aa: CASSGFEVELAQYF
cdr3_nt: TGTGCCAGCAGCGGGTTTGAAGTAGAGCTAGCGCAGTACTTC

v_call: TRBV29-1
j_call: TRBJ2-7
d_call: TRBD2
clone_size: -
cdr3_aa: CSVTPASGGYEQYF
cdr3_nt: TGCAGCGTAACCCCTGCTAGCGGGGGCTACGAGCAGTACTTC

v_call: TRBV18
j_call: TRBJ2-5
d_call: -
clone_size: -
cdr3_aa: CASSPPVSRETQYF
cdr3_nt: TGTGCCAGCTCACCACCGGTCTCTCGGGAGACCCAGTACTTC

v_call: TRBV10-3
j_call: TRBJ1-5
d_call: -
clone_size: -
cdr3_aa: CAISEPDRNQPQHF
cdr3_nt: TGTGCCATCAGTGAGCCTGACAGGAATCAGCCCCAGCATTTT

v_call: TRBV7-3
j_call: TRBJ2-5
d_call: -
clone_size: -
cdr3_aa: CASSLRGGEETQYF
cdr3_nt: TGTGCCAGCAGCTTAAGGGGCGGTGAAGAGACCCAGTACTTC

v_call: TRBV7-2
j_call: TRBJ1-5
d_call: -
clone_size: -
cdr3_aa: CASSLGVWASNQPQHF
cdr3_nt: TGTGCCAGCAGCTTAGGAGTGTGGGCTAGCAATCAGCCCCAGCATTTT

v_call: TRBV6-5
j_call: TRBJ2-7
d_call: -
clone_size: -
cdr3_aa: CATAGLYEQYF
cdr3_nt: TGTGCCACCGCCGGACTCTACGAGCAGTACTTC

v_call: TRBV5-1
j_call: TRBJ1-1
d_call: -
clone_size: -
cdr3_aa: CASSLAWGNTEAFF
cdr3_nt: TGCGCCAGCAGCTTGGCCTGGGGGAACACTGAAGCTTTCTTT

v_call: TRBV20-1
j_call: TRBJ2-7
d_call: -
clone_size: -
cdr3_aa: CSGPLPGEQYF
cdr3_nt: TGCAGCGGGCCGCTCCCCGGCGAGCAGTACTTC

v_call: TRBV10-3
j_call: TRBJ2-1
d_call: TRBD2
clone_size: -
cdr3_aa: CAISESGGSSYNEQFF
cdr3_nt: TGTGCCATCAGTGAGTCTGGCGGGAGCTCCTACAATGAGCAGTTCTTC

v_call: TRBV15
j_call: TRBJ1-2
d_call: -
clone_size: -
cdr3_aa: CATSRGNYGYTF
cdr3_nt: TGTGCCACCAGCAGGGGTAACTATGGCTACACCTTC

v_call: TRBV4-3
j_call: TRBJ2-2
d_call: -
clone_size: -
cdr3_aa: CASSQDRQSLGELFF
cdr3_nt: TGCGCCAGCAGCCAAGATCGGCAGAGTTTAGGGGAGCTGTTTTTT

v_call: TRBV15
j_call: TRBJ1-4
d_call: -
clone_size: -
cdr3_aa: CATSRIQVRNEKLFF
cdr3_nt: TGTGCCACCAGCAGGATACAGGTCCGGAATGAAAAACTGTTTTTT

v_call: TRBV7-9
j_call: TRBJ1-6
d_call: -
clone_size: few
cdr3_aa: CASSPATGYGSPLHF
cdr3_nt: TGTGCCAGCAGCCCTGCGACAGGTTATGGTTCACCCCTCCACTTT

v_call: TRBV25-1
j_call: TRBJ2-7
d_call: TRBD1
clone_size: -
cdr3_aa: CASSKTGGGYEQYF
cdr3_nt: TGTGCCAGCAGTAAGACAGGGGGAGGCTACGAGCAGTACTTC

v_call: TRBV12-3/TRBV12-4
j_call: TRBJ2-3
d_call: -
clone_size: -
cdr3_aa: CASSPTRTDTQYF
cdr3_nt: TGTGCCAGCAGTCCTACTCGGACAGATACGCAGTATTTT

v_call: TRBV2
j_call: TRBJ2-7
d_call: TRBD1
clone_size: -
cdr3_aa: CASRYTGTGFYEQYF
cdr3_nt: TGTGCCAGCAGGTACACCGGGACAGGTTTCTACGAGCAGTACTTC

v_call: TRBV7-2
j_call: TRBJ2-4
d_call: TRBD2
clone_size: once
cdr3_aa: CASSLGGLAAPIQYF
cdr3_nt: TGTGCCAGCAGCTTAGGTGGGCTAGCGGCCCCCATTCAGTACTTC

v_call: TRBV3-1/TRBV3-2
j_call: TRBJ1-6
d_call: TRBD1
clone_size: -
cdr3_aa: CASSPFGGQGSLHF
cdr3_nt: TGTGCCAGCAGCCCATTTGGGGGACAGGGGAGCCTCCACTTT

v_call: TRBV30
j_call: TRBJ2-3
d_call: TRBD2
clone_size: -
cdr3_aa: CAWSVRAGGTDTQYF
cdr3_nt: TGTGCCTGGAGTGTACGAGCGGGGGGAACAGATACGCAGTATTTT

v_call: TRBV7-2
j_call: TRBJ2-3
d_call: -
clone_size: -
cdr3_aa: CASSINADTQYF
cdr3_nt: TGTGCCAGCAGCATAAATGCAGATACGCAGTATTTT

v_call: TRBV6-2/TRBV6-3
j_call: TRBJ2-7
d_call: TRBD1
clone_size: -
cdr3_aa: CASSYLRTGRNEQYF
cdr3_nt: TGTGCCAGCAGTTACCTCCGGACAGGGCGGAACGAGCAGTACTTC

v_call: TRBV9
j_call: TRBJ2-2
d_call: TRBD2
clone_size: -
cdr3_aa: CASSFVAGVGTGELFF
cdr3_nt: TGTGCCAGCAGCTTTGTAGCGGGGGTGGGCACCGGGGAGCTGTTTTTT

v_call: TRBV18
j_call: TRBJ1-2
d_call: -
clone_size: -
cdr3_aa: CASSPGPVGNYGYTF
cdr3_nt: TGTGCCAGCTCACCGGGCCCGGTGGGGAACTATGGCTACACCTTC